This TCR beta chain was captured by sequencing in a study of shared clonotypes between healthy human individuals. Study-wide results and limits: Clonotypes not shared had lower generation probabilities than those common to all four donors.

As for this clone: Its cognate antigen is unknown.

Several immunoSEQ 96-well plates shared each subset's DNA, each plate a replicate. The data were produced by immunoSEQ multiplex PCR, yet TCRdb's version contains in-frame clones alone and is incomplete. The repertoire includes about 380,000 clones, 96% of them detected once, and about 0.32% sits in the top ten. V gave up 0 bases and J gave up 1 base, with 6 bases separating them. CDR1 and CDR2 from the germline V gene are ENHRY and SYGVKD. This CDR3 has 14 residues. The rearrangement links TRBV10-3 to TRBJ1-2; D is unclear. This sequence was found in a man aged 25 to 45 in good health. The sequencing sample was made of memory CD8+ T cells sorted from blood. Sample subset: CD45RO+ cells pooled with CCR7-negative TemRA cells. CDR3 sequence: CAISESGINYGYTF. DNA for the CDR3: TGTGCCATCAGTGAGTCAGGGATTAACTATGGCTACACCTTC.